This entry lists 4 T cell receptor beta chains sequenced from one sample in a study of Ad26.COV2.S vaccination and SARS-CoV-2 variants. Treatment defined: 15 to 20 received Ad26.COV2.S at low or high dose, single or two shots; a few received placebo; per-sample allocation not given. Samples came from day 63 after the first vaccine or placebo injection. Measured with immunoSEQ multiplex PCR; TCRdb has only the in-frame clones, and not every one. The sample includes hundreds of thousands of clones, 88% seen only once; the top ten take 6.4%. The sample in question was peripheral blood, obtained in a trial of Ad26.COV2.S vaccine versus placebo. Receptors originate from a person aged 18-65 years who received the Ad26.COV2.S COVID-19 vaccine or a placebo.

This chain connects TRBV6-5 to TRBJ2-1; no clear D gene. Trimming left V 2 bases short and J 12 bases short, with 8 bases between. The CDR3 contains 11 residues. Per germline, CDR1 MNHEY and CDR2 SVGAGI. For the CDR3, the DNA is TGTGCCAGCAGTTACGGTCCTGGGCAGTTCTTC. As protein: CASSYGPGQFF.

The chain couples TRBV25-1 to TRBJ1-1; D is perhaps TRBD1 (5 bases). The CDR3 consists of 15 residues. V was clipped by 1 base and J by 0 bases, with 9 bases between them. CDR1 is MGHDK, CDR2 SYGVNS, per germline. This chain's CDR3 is CASSEWGGMNTEAFF. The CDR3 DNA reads TGTGCCAGCAGTGAATGGGGGGGAATGAACACTGAAGCTTTCTTT.

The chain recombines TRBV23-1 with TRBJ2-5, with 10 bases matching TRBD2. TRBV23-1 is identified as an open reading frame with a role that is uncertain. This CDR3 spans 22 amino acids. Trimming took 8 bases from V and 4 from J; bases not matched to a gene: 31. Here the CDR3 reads CASLAGASLRILAGGMRETQYF. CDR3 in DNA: TGCGCCAGCCTGGCGGGAGCTTCCCTCCGGATTTTAGCGGGAGGAATGAGAGAGACCCAGTACTTC.

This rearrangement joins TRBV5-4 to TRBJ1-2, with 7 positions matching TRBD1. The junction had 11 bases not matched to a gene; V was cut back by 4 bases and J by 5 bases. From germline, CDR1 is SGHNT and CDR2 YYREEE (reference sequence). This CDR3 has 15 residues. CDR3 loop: CASSPQTGTDYGYTF. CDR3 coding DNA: TGTGCCAGCAGCCCCCAGACCGGGACAGATTATGGCTACACCTTC.